What follows is one TCR beta chain and its context. As yet, its antigen is unknown. The entry originates in a study of cytomegalovirus exposure and HLA in healthy donors. Study summary: HLA-typed donors were the source of 80 million to 90 million unique TCRs, which an early data release held. Overall study results and limits: Per published reports, the classifier diagnosed cytomegalovirus status with high specificity and sensitivity. Investigators reported approximately 170 TCR beta chains as tied to cytomegalovirus. Later work found most CMV-associated TCR beta chains apparently HLA-restricted.

The PCR was carried out with 60 Vbeta primers and 13 Jbeta primers. Sequenced by immunoSEQ multiplex PCR; TCRdb stores in-frame clones only, minus some. The sample contains 150,000 to 200,000 clones, more than 75% of which appear only once. With 3 bases removed from V and 1 base from J, the gap between germline ends came to 18 bases. CDR3 length: 17 residues. Germline CDR1 is MDHEN and CDR2 is SYDVKM. The chain has TRBV28 and TRBJ1-2; D may be TRBD1 (5 bases). The receptor was isolated from a woman aged 40 to 50 in good health and CMV-seronegative. The sample was PBMCs. CDR3 DNA sequence: TGTGCCAGCAGTTTTAATCCCCAGGACATCATTAACTATGGCTACACCTTC. Translating it yields CASSFNPQDIINYGYTF.